This T cell receptor (beta chain) was sequenced for a study of response to subunit inactivated influenza vaccine. Using its own MiXCR run on the RT-PCR reads, TCRdb lists one record per CDR3 protein. Among approximately 480,000 distinct CDR3 sequences listed, 11% were seen once. The length of the CDR3 is 14 residues. In germline, CDR1 is LGHNA, CDR2 YSLEER. The ends were cut back, 0 bases at V and 4 bases at J, with 8 bases in the middle. The sequence was collected from a man in his forties or fifties who received an inactivated influenza vaccine. Sample: PBMCs from blood, taken about 40 days after vaccination. The chain uses TRBV4-3 and TRBJ2-3; D ambiguous. CDR3 DNA sequence: TGCGCCAGCAGCCAAGAATCTCCCCCAGATACGCAGTATTTT. Its translation is CASSQESPPDTQYF.